The 30 T cell receptor beta chains reported below all come from one sample, sequenced in a study of CD8 T cells in Susac syndrome. With random hexamers, roughly 0.45 to 1 ug RNA was reverse transcribed. TCRdb reprocessed the immunoSEQ multiplex PCR reads via MiXCR and lists one record per CDR3 protein. The sample consists of a few hundred thousand distinct CDR3 sequences, 95% of them appearing once. The source material was CD4+ T cells from PBMCs. The receptors were sampled from a human donor with multiple sclerosis.

The CDR3 DNA is TGTGCCTGGAGTGCCCCGCGGGACGGACGGTACTTC. Amino acid sequence: CAWSAPRDGRYF. The V gene is TRBV30, the J gene TRBJ2-5, with D tentatively TRBD2 (6 bases). The V gene lost 1 base and the J gene lost 13 bases, with 16 bases spanning the gap. The CDR3 contains 12 residues. Germline assignment: CDR1 GTSNPN and CDR2 SVGIG (reference sequence).

The chain carries TRBV20-1 and TRBJ1-1; maybe TRBD1 (5 bases). This CDR3 region has 12 residues. Trimming cost V 6 bases and J 6 bases, with 14 bases left between them. CDR1 is DFQATT and CDR2 is SNEGSKA in the germline V gene (reference sequence). In DNA, the CDR3 is TGCAGTGCCTTACGGGGACCGGCTGAAGCTTTCTTT. Its protein is CSALRGPAEAFF.

The gene calls are TRBV29-1 and TRBJ1-3; a weak D match, TRBD1 (5 bases). Germline V gene data show CDR1 as SQVTM and CDR2 as ANQGSEA. V lost 7 bases and J 0 bases, leaving 13 bases between the germline ends. The CDR3 runs 14 residues. The CDR3 loop reads CSASQGFSGNTIYF. The DNA for the CDR3 is TGCAGCGCTTCTCAGGGATTCTCTGGAAACACCATATATTTT.

The J gene is TRBJ2-5, the V gene TRBV4-2, with D tentatively TRBD2 (5 bases). Germline CDR1 is LGHNA and CDR2 is YNFKEQ. Trimming took 0 bases from V and 5 from J, leaving 19 bases between them. This CDR3 is 17 amino acids long. The CDR3 nucleotides are TGTGCCAGCAGCCAAGAGCTTAGTCCCCGGGGAAGCGAGACCCAGTACTTC. Translation gives CASSQELSPRGSETQYF.

This clonotype has a single count. This sequence joins TRBV24-1 and TRBJ2-1, with a possible D match to TRBD2 (5 bases). With 5 bases removed from V and 0 bases from J, the gap between germline ends came to 10 bases. This CDR3 region has 15 residues. The germline V gene has CDR1 KGHDR and CDR2 SFDVKD. CDR3 protein: CATSAGKSSYNEQFF. CDR3 nucleotides: TGTGCCACCAGTGCGGGGAAGAGCTCCTACAATGAGCAGTTCTTC.

This clonotype was seen a single time. J is TRBJ2-7 and V is TRBV5-6; perhaps TRBD1 as D (5 bases). The CDR3 loop spans 13 amino acids. Trimming shortened V by 1 base and J by 2 bases, and 7 bases separated the two germline ends. Germline V lookup: CDR1 SGHDT, CDR2 YYEEEE. CDR3 in amino acids: CASSLPDTYEQYF. CDR3 DNA sequence: TGTGCCAGCAGCTTGCCGGACACCTACGAGCAGTACTTC.

J is TRBJ2-1 and V is TRBV25-1, with D possibly matching TRBD1 (5 bases). Trimming pared 1 base from V and 7 bases from J, leaving 8 bases between. CDR3 length: 13 amino acids. Germline assignment: CDR1 MGHDK and CDR2 SYGVNS. DNA of the CDR3: TGTGCCAGCAGTGAATTCCCAGGGAATGAGCAGTTCTTC. This sequence encodes CASSEFPGNEQFF.

This clonotype came up once. V usage is TRBV14 and J usage is TRBJ1-1, with D perhaps matching TRBD1 (5 bases). V was trimmed by 4 bases and J by 3 bases, leaving 18 bases between them. CDR1 SGHDN and CDR2 FVKESK come from the germline V gene. The CDR3 is made up of 16 amino acids. CDR3 sequence reads: CASSPRLGTRDTEAFF. The CDR3 coding sequence is TGTGCCAGCAGCCCCCGATTAGGGACCAGGGACACTGAAGCTTTCTTT.

This clonotype is a singleton in its sample. The chain links TRBV20-1 to TRBJ2-1; unclear D gene. Germline V gene sequence: CDR1 DFQATT, CDR2 SNEGSKA (reference sequence). Trimming removed 1 base at V and 0 bases at J, with 7 bases between. CDR3 length: 14 residues. CDR3 sequence: CSARAINSYNEQFF. Written as DNA, the CDR3 is TGCAGTGCTAGAGCAATAAACTCCTACAATGAGCAGTTCTTC.

V gene TRBV5-1 combines with J gene TRBJ2-3, with a possible D match to TRBD1 (6 bases). This CDR3 is built from 14 residues. Germline assignment: CDR1 SGHRS and CDR2 YFSETQ. V lost 2 bases and J lost 6, with 13 bases in between. The CDR3 region is CASSFSLRGDTQYF. The CDR3 nucleotides are TGCGCCAGCAGCTTCTCGTTAAGGGGGGATACGCAGTATTTT. The full variable domain, its missing parts supplied by reference TRBV5-1 and TRBJ2-3, is KAGVTQTPRYLIKTRGQQVTLSCSPISGHRSVSWYQQTPGQGLQFLFEYFSETQRNKGNFPGRFSGRQFSNSRSEMNVSTLELGDSALYLCASSFSLRGDTQYFGPGTRLTVL.

In DNA, the CDR3 is TGCAGCGTTGCGTTGTCAGTTTACGAGCAGTACTTC. Translation gives CSVALSVYEQYF. The rearrangement links TRBV29-1 to TRBJ2-7; D is unresolved. Trimming took off 4 bases at V and 4 bases at J, with 11 bases between the two ends. The CDR3 loop spans 12 amino acids. Germline V gives CDR1 SQVTM, CDR2 ANQGSEA.

The chain employs TRBV2 and TRBJ1-2; a possible D gene is TRBD1 (5 bases). Trimming took 6 bases from V and 1 from J, leaving 12 bases between them. There are 14 residues in the CDR3. The germline V gene encodes CDR1 SNHLY and CDR2 FYNNEI. The CDR3 DNA sequence: TGTGCCAGCAGCAGGGCCAGTGTTAACTATGGCTACACCTTC. It yields the protein CASSRASVNYGYTF.

V and J are TRBV18 and TRBJ1-3, with D hard to call. The germline gives CDR1 KGHSH, CDR2 LQKENI. The V and J ends lost 3 bases and 0 bases respectively, with 12 bases between them. This CDR3 region has 16 residues. CDR3: CASSPSEATSGNTIYF. CDR3 sequence (DNA): TGTGCCAGCTCACCTTCCGAAGCGACCTCTGGAAACACCATATATTTT.

The chain has TRBV13 and TRBJ2-1, with 9 bases identical to TRBD1. CDR3 length: 16 residues. With V trimmed by 0 bases and J by 3 bases, 3 bases remained unmatched. Germline V gene lookup returns CDR1 PRHDT and CDR2 FYEKMQ (reference sequence). For the CDR3, the DNA is TGTGCCAGCAGCTTAGGCCCGGGACAGGGCTACAATGAGCAGTTCTTC. Encoded protein: CASSLGPGQGYNEQFF.

The chain uses TRBV30 and TRBJ1-1; D might be TRBD1 (5 bases). Germline loops: CDR1 GTSNPN, CDR2 SVGIG (reference sequence). The V and J ends lost 4 bases and 9 bases respectively, with 9 bases between them. The CDR3 has 10 residues. DNA of the CDR3: TGTGCCTGGATGACAGTGAAAGCTTTCTTT. It translates to CAWMTVKAFF.

This sequence joins TRBV7-9 and TRBJ2-3; 11 nucleotides match TRBD2. The trim removed 5 bases at V and 4 bases at J, leaving 14 bases unmatched. Germline V gives CDR1 SEHNR, CDR2 FQNEAQ (reference sequence). This CDR3 has 18 residues. CDR3 sequence: CASSRNLAGGPSPDTQYF. CDR3 sequence (DNA): TGTGCCAGCAGCCGGAACCTAGCGGGGGGTCCGTCCCCAGATACGCAGTATTTT.

The rearrangement joins TRBV20-1 to TRBJ2-1; 8 bases fit TRBD1. V was pared by 1 base and J by 7 bases, with 6 bases of the junction left unmatched. Germline V CDR1 and CDR2: DFQATT, SNEGSKA (reference sequence). This CDR3 has 14 amino acids. The CDR3 nucleotides are TGCAGTGCTAGAGTGGCAGGGGGCCGTAATGAGCAGTTCTTC. Its translation: CSARVAGGRNEQFF.

This chain joins TRBV24-1 and TRBJ1-2; perhaps TRBD1 as D (5 bases). This CDR3 has 12 residues. The V and J ends lost 5 bases and 3 bases respectively, with 6 bases between them. CDR1 KGHDR and CDR2 SFDVKD come from the germline V gene. CDR3 sequence: CATSGGDYGYTF. In nucleotides, the CDR3 is TGTGCCACCAGTGGGGGGGACTATGGCTACACCTTC.

This clonotype has a single count. The rearrangement joins TRBV10-3 to TRBJ2-1; 7 bases line up with TRBD2. This CDR3 spans 12 amino acids. J lost 7 bases, V lost 9 bases, and 6 bases had no gene match. From germline, CDR1 is ENHRY and CDR2 SYGVKD. The DNA for the CDR3 is TGTGCCATAGGGGAGGGCCGGAATGAGCAGTTCTTC. Residues: CAIGEGRNEQFF.

The V gene is TRBV7-9, the J gene TRBJ2-1, with TRBD2 identical over 11 bases. Trimming at V came to 6 bases and at J to 0 bases, leaving 7 bases not matched to a gene. Germline V gives CDR1 SEHNR, CDR2 FQNEAQ (reference sequence). This CDR3 is built from 17 residues. Here the CDR3 DNA reads TGTGCCAGCAGTCAAGGACTAGCGGGCGGCTCCTACAATGAGCAGTTCTTC. Protein: CASSQGLAGGSYNEQFF. Full variable domain (outside the CDR3, taken from reference TRBV7-9 and TRBJ2-1): DTGVSQNPRHKITKRGQNVTFRCDPISEHNRLYWYRQTLGQGPEFLTYFQNEAQLEKSRLLSDRFSAERPKGSFSTLEIQRTEQGDSAMYLCASSQGLAGGSYNEQFFGPGTRLTVL.

The chain combines TRBV5-4 with TRBJ2-5; D tentatively reads TRBD1 or TRBD2 (5 bases each). The V and J ends lost 3 bases and 1 base respectively, with 13 bases between them. The CDR3 spans 15 residues. Germline-derived CDR1 and CDR2 are SGHNT and YYREEE (reference sequence). The CDR3 reads CASSSPGRTQETQYF. The DNA of the CDR3 is TGTGCCAGCAGCTCCCCGGGACGGACCCAAGAGACCCAGTACTTC.

The chain couples TRBV30 to TRBJ1-5; D may be TRBD1 (6 bases). This CDR3 is 12 amino acids long. With 0 bases removed from V and 9 bases from J, the gap between germline ends came to 9 bases. Germline V gene lookup returns CDR1 GTSNPN and CDR2 SVGIG (reference sequence). Here the CDR3 reads CAWSVQGPPQHF. CDR3 DNA: TGTGCCTGGAGTGTACAGGGCCCGCCCCAGCATTTT.

V gene TRBV18 combines with J gene TRBJ1-2; possibly TRBD1 for D (5 bases). V was shortened by 4 bases and J by 3 bases, with 15 bases between the two germline ends. CDR1 is KGHSH and CDR2 is LQKENI in the germline V gene. This CDR3 region has 15 residues. The CDR3 sequence: CASSQAPGRDYGYTF. The CDR3 nucleotides are TGTGCCAGCTCACAGGCCCCAGGGCGAGACTATGGCTACACCTTC.

This chain uses TRBV25-1 with TRBJ1-1; no reliable D call. V lost 8 bases and J lost 1, with 5 bases in between. From germline, CDR1 is MGHDK and CDR2 SYGVNS. This CDR3 has 11 amino acids. The CDR3 nucleotides are TGTGCCAGCCTCTGGAACACTGAAGCTTTCTTT. Amino acid sequence: CASLWNTEAFF. Filled out from reference TRBV25-1 and TRBJ1-1, the complete variable domain reads EADIYQTPRYLVIGTGKKITLECSQTMGHDKMYWYQQDPGMELHLIHYSYGVNSTEKGDLSSESTVSRIRTEHFPLTLESARPSHTSQYLCASLWNTEAFFGQGTRLTVV.

The chain uses TRBV6-1 and TRBJ2-4; 7 bases align to TRBD1. Germline CDR1 reads MNHNS; CDR2 reads SASEGT. The trim removed 4 bases at V and 8 bases at J, leaving 8 bases unmatched. The CDR3 is 14 residues long. CDR3 coding DNA: TGTGCCAGCAGTGTGACAGGGACCGGTGACATTCAGTACTTC. This gives the protein CASSVTGTGDIQYF.

This sequence joins TRBV12-3 or TRBV12-4 and TRBJ1-2; D unresolved. V was clipped by 8 bases and J by 4 bases, with 11 bases between them. CDR3 length equals 12 residues. DNA for the CDR3: TGTGCCAGCCGGGCCGGCGGCTATGGCTACACCTTC. This translates into CASRAGGYGYTF.

V usage is TRBV4-1 and J usage is TRBJ1-4, with TRBD1 matching over 7 bases. The CDR3 has 16 amino acids. Germline V lookup: CDR1 MGHRA, CDR2 YSYEKL. V was clipped by 4 bases and J by 4 bases; unmatched bases: 9. The CDR3 protein is CASSRDPGQNNEKLFF. DNA for the CDR3: TGCGCCAGCAGCCGAGACCCGGGACAGAATAATGAAAAACTGTTTTTT.

CDR3 region: CSVEEGGPGYNEQFF. For the CDR3, the DNA is TGCAGCGTTGAAGAGGGAGGCCCCGGGTACAATGAGCAGTTCTTC. This chain connects TRBV29-1 to TRBJ2-1, with D possibly matching TRBD2 (6 bases). V dropped 0 bases and J dropped 4 bases, with 13 bases sitting between them. Germline V gives CDR1 SQVTM, CDR2 ANQGSEA. This CDR3 comprises 15 residues.

The V call is TRBV4-2, the J call TRBJ2-2, with 7 bases matching TRBD1. The germline gives CDR1 LGHNA, CDR2 YNFKEQ. With V trimmed by 1 base and J by 0 bases, 5 bases remained unmatched. The CDR3 contains 17 residues. CDR3 sequence (DNA): TGTGCCAGCAGCCAAGTCGACAGGGCAGCGAACACCGGGGAGCTGTTTTTT. This encodes CASSQVDRAANTGELFF.

This rearrangement joins TRBV15 to TRBJ1-2; D perhaps matches TRBD1 (6 bases). CDR1 and CDR2 (germline): LNHNV, YYDKDF (reference sequence). The CDR3 runs to 16 residues. The V end was cut by 2 bases, the J end by 0 bases, with 13 bases between. The CDR3 DNA reads TGTGCCACCAGCAGACAAAGGACAGCCACTAACTATGGCTACACCTTC. It translates to CATSRQRTATNYGYTF.